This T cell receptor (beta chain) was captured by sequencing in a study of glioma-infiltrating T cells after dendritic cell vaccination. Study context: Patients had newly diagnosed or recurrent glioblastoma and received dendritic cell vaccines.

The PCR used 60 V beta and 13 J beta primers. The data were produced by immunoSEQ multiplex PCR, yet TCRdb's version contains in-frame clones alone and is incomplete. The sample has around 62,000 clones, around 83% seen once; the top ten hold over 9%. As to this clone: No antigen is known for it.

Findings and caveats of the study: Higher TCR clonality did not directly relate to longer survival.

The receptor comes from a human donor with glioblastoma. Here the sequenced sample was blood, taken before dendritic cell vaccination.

CDR3 residues: CASSFYNNEQFF. DNA of the CDR3: TGTGCCAGCAGCTTTTATAACAATGAGCAGTTCTTC. The chain joins TRBV7-9 to TRBJ2-1, with D unclear. V lost 3 bases to trimming and J lost 5 bases, with 5 bases between them. This CDR3 contains 12 residues. Germline V CDR1 and CDR2: SEHNR, FQNEAQ (reference sequence).